Below, one T cell receptor (beta chain) is given with its context. The protocol was immunoSEQ multiplex PCR, while the TCRdb copy is restricted to in-frame clones and leaves out a portion. The table has more than 100,000 clones, around 84% seen once. The CDR3 sequence is 16 residues long. V was pared by 2 bases and J by 1 base, with 15 bases between. Germline V gene lookup returns CDR1 GTSNPN and CDR2 SVGIG (reference sequence). The data derive from a study of blood T cell repertoires in COVID-19. Material: peripheral blood. This clonotype originated in a woman of 80 years or more with acute or convalescent COVID-19. The V gene is TRBV30, the J gene TRBJ1-5; no firm D call. The CDR3 DNA reads as TGTGCCTGGAGTCCAAAATTTACCGGGAGCAATCAGCCCCAGCATTTT. This codes for CAWSPKFTGSNQPQHF. The full variable domain, rest sourced from reference TRBV30 and TRBJ1-5, is SQTIHQWPATLVQPVGSPLSLECTVEGTSNPNLYWYRQAAGRGLQLLFYSVGIGQISSEVPQNLSASRPQDRQFILSSKKLLLSDSGFYLCAWSPKFTGSNQPQHFGDGTRLSIL.